Listed below are T cell receptor beta chains from one sample, sequenced in a study of T cells in Graves' hyperthyroidism and ophthalmopathy. TCRdb reprocessed the multiplex PCR reads via MiXCR and lists one record per CDR3 protein. In the table there are 300,000 to 350,000 distinct CDR3 sequences, approximately 16% of which are singletons. Source material: blood. The receptors stem from a man between 25 and 39 years old with Graves' hyperthyroidism. The CDR3 runs from the conserved cysteine through the conserved F or W. Each record gives: D gene, V gene, clone size, J gene, CDR3 DNA, CDR3 protein. A D gene is named only where the DNA matches it firmly. For some rows the clone size is stated as once, few or many, or as a class when expanded; others skip it.

TRBD2	TRBV11-2	few	TRBJ2-3	TGTGCCAGCAGGAGGACTAGCTCGAACACAGATACGCAGTATTTT	CASRRTSSNTDTQYF
TRBD2	TRBV7-9	many	TRBJ2-1	TGTGCCAGCGGCTACGTAGCGGGCCTTTACAATGAGCAGTTCTTC	CASGYVAGLYNEQFF
TRBD1	TRBV5-1	many	TRBJ2-2	TGCGCCAGCAGCCTGGGTACAGGGGTGGAGCTGTTTTTT	CASSLGTGVELFF
.	TRBV27	.	TRBJ1-1	TGTGCCAGCACCTCGGGGCAGGGGCTGAACACTGAAGCTTTCTTT	CASTSGQGLNTEAFF
.	TRBV10-3	many	TRBJ2-7	TGTGCCACAGGGTCAACAGTCTACGAGCAGTACTTC	CATGSTVYEQYF
.	TRBV5-1	.	TRBJ2-2	TGCGCCAGCAGCTTGGACCAGTTTAACACCGGGGAGCTGTTTTTT	CASSLDQFNTGELFF
.	TRBV6-5	few	TRBJ2-2	TGTGCCGGCAGTTACTCGGTGCTAGCGACAGATTATATCGGGGAGCTGTTTTTT	CAGSYSVLATDYIGELFF
TRBD1	TRBV28	many	TRBJ1-5	TGTGCCAACAGCAGGGGGCGCGACCAGCCCCAGCATTTT	CANSRGRDQPQHF
TRBD1	TRBV10-3	.	TRBJ1-2	TGTGCCATCAGTCGACAGGGTATCGGCTACACCTTC	CAISRQGIGYTF
.	TRBV29-1	many	TRBJ1-1	TGCAGCGTAAGACCAGCGAGTTACACTGAAGCTTTCTTT	CSVRPASYTEAFF
TRBD2	TRBV6-1	many	TRBJ2-3	TGTGCCAGCAGTTTGCGGGAGGGCCCCACAGATACGCAGTATTTT	CASSLREGPTDTQYF
TRBD1	TRBV20-1	many	TRBJ1-6	TGCAGTGCTAGAGATCTTGGGACAGCCAATTCACCCCTCCACTTT	CSARDLGTANSPLHF
.	TRBV7-9	few	TRBJ2-3	TGTGCCAGCAGCTATAGGGGAACAGATACGCAGTATTTT	CASSYRGTDTQYF
.	TRBV28	many	TRBJ2-7	TGTGCCAGTCACGAGCAGTACTTC	CASHEQYF
.	TRBV20-1	many	TRBJ2-7	TGCAGTGCTAGAGAGCTAGTATACGAGCAGTACTTC	CSARELVYEQYF
TRBD2	TRBV4-2	.	TRBJ2-3	TGTGCCAGCAGCCTCTTAGCGGGAGGGGAAGATACGCAGTATTTT	CASSLLAGGEDTQYF
TRBD2	TRBV9	.	TRBJ2-1	TGTGCCAGCAGCACCGGGACTAGCGGGAGGACCGAACTTTCCACCTACAATGAGCAGTTCTTC	CASSTGTSGRTELSTYNEQFF
TRBD1	TRBV29-1	.	TRBJ1-2	TGCAGCGCAACACCGGGACAGGGGGTTGGCTACACCTTC	CSATPGQGVGYTF
.	TRBV2	many	TRBJ2-7	TGTGCCAGCAGAGAGCTTACCCGCGGGCAGTACTTC	CASRELTRGQYF
.	TRBV28	many	TRBJ1-1	TGTGCCAGCAGCCCGAGTAGTGAAGCTTTCTTT	CASSPSSEAFF
.	TRBV28	.	TRBJ2-6	TGTGCCAGCAGCCTGTCTCACTCTGGGGCCAACGTCCTGACTTTC	CASSLSHSGANVLTF
.	TRBV7-8	few	TRBJ2-2	TGTGCCAGCAGCTCATTGCGGGCCGGGGAGCTGTTTTTT	CASSSLRAGELFF
.	TRBV12-3/TRBV12-4	.	TRBJ2-7	TGTGCCAGCAGTTCGTGGGTTGGCGAGCAGTACTTC	CASSSWVGEQYF
.	TRBV28	few	TRBJ2-7	TGTGCCAGCACCCTCTCGGGGAGATCCTACGAGCAGCACTTC	CASTLSGRSYEQHF
TRBD2	TRBV6-1	.	TRBJ2-2	TGTGCCAGCAAGGAGCGAGGACTAGCGTTTGCCGGGGAGCTGTTTTTT	CASKERGLAFAGELFF
TRBD1	TRBV6-1	many	TRBJ2-7	TGTGCCAGCTCGGGACAGCTCCTAGGGGAGCAGTACTTC	CASSGQLLGEQYF
.	TRBV5-1	many	TRBJ2-2	TGCGCCAGCAGCTCAGTTGGAGACGGCACCGGGGAGCTGTTTTTT	CASSSVGDGTGELFF
TRBD1	TRBV20-1	.	TRBJ1-5	TGCAGTGCTCTTACAGGGGAACAGCCCCAGCATTTT	CSALTGEQPQHF
.	TRBV20-1	many	TRBJ2-3	TGCAGTGCTAGCTTTGTCGTGGGAACAGATACGCAGTATTTT	CSASFVVGTDTQYF
TRBD1	TRBV29-1	many	TRBJ2-1	TGCAGCGTCGCCGGACAGGGTGGTTACAATGAGCAGTTCTTC	CSVAGQGGYNEQFF
TRBD2	TRBV29-1	.	TRBJ2-3	TGCAGCGCCCAAGGGGTAGCGGGAGGGCGAACAGATACGCAGTATTTT	CSAQGVAGGRTDTQYF
.	TRBV25-1	.	TRBJ2-1	TGTGCCAGCAGTGAGCGGGTTATGAATGAGCAGTTCTTC	CASSERVMNEQFF
.	TRBV7-2	many	TRBJ2-3	TGTGCCAGCAGCCCCGATTCTAGCACAGATACGCAGTATTTT	CASSPDSSTDTQYF
.	TRBV6-1	many	TRBJ1-1	TGTGCCAGCACCCTACCGACAAGTGAAGCTTTCTTT	CASTLPTSEAFF
.	TRBV5-8	many	TRBJ1-2	TGTGCCAGCAGCCTGTCAGGGGTTGGCTACACCTTC	CASSLSGVGYTF
.	TRBV11-3	many	TRBJ2-1	TGTGCCAGCAGCTTAAGGGGGAGCGTTTCCTACAATGAGCAGTTCTTC	CASSLRGSVSYNEQFF
.	TRBV3-1	many	TRBJ2-2	TGTGCCAGCAGCCAAGACTCGGCCGTGGGGGAGCTGTTTTTT	CASSQDSAVGELFF
.	TRBV20-1	.	TRBJ2-7	TGCAGTGCTAGAGAGTTCAGCTACGAGCAGTACTTC	CSAREFSYEQYF
.	TRBV9	many	TRBJ2-2	TGTGCCAGCAGCGTCGACGGGAGAACCGGGGAGCTGTTTTTT	CASSVDGRTGELFF
.	TRBV20-1	.	TRBJ1-2	TGCAGTGCTAGTTACACATCTGGCTGCTACACCTTC	CSASYTSGCYTF
.	TRBV11-3	many	TRBJ1-1	TGTGCCAGCATCCAACTTTCGTCCCCTTCGAACACTGAAGCTTTCTTT	CASIQLSSPSNTEAFF
.	TRBV20-1	.	TRBJ2-6	TGCAGTGCTAGAGATCCGATCTCTGGGGCCAACGTCCGGACTTTC	CSARDPISGANVRTF
.	TRBV20-1	.	TRBJ2-2	TGCAGTGCGGAAAGCGGGAACACCGGGGAGCTGTTTTTT	CSAESGNTGELFF
.	TRBV11-3	many	TRBJ1-5	TGTGCCAGCAGCTTGGGGGCGAATCAGCCCCAGCATTTT	CASSLGANQPQHF
.	TRBV5-6	many	TRBJ2-1	TGTGCCAGCAGCCCCCTTATCCACAATGAGCAGTTCTTC	CASSPLIHNEQFF
.	TRBV2	many	TRBJ1-2	TGTGCCAGCAGTGAAGCGACATTGTCGGATGGCTACACCTTC	CASSEATLSDGYTF
.	TRBV2	many	TRBJ1-2	TGTGCCAGCAGTGAAGGATATGGCTACACCTTC	CASSEGYGYTF
.	TRBV28	.	TRBJ2-7	TGTGCCTCTATAGGTGAGGGATATTCCTACGAGCAGTACTTC	CASIGEGYSYEQYF
.	TRBV9	few	TRBJ2-1	TGTGCCAGCTCATCCGAAATGGATGAGCAGTTCTTC	CASSSEMDEQFF
.	TRBV29-1	many	TRBJ2-1	TGCAGCGTTGAAGATCACACAGCGGAAAGCTACAATGAGCAGTTCTTC	CSVEDHTAESYNEQFF
.	TRBV5-1	few	TRBJ1-1	TGCGCCAGCAGTTTCTCCGGGACGGCAAACACTGAAGCTTTCTTT	CASSFSGTANTEAFF
.	TRBV4-1	.	TRBJ1-1	TGCGCCAGCAGCGAGGTCCCCACGGCTGAAGCTTTCTTT	CASSEVPTAEAFF
.	TRBV12-3/TRBV12-4	many	TRBJ2-7	TGTGCCAGCAGTCGTGGAGACAGCTACGAGCAGTACTTC	CASSRGDSYEQYF
.	TRBV3-1	many	TRBJ2-3	TGTGCCAGCAGACCAGACCTCTTTCAGGAAACAGATACGCAGTATTTT	CASRPDLFQETDTQYF
TRBD2	TRBV11-3	many	TRBJ2-5	TGTGCCAGCAATGGGTTGAGGCGGGAGGCCCGAAGAAAGTACTTC	CASNGLRREARRKYF